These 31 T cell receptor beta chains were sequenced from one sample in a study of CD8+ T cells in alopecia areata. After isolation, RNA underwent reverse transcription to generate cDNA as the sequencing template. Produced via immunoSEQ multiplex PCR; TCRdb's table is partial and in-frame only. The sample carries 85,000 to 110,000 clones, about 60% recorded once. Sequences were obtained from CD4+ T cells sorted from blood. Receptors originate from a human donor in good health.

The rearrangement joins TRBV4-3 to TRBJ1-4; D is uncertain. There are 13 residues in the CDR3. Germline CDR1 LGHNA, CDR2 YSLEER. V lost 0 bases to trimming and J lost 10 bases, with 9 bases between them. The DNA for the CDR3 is TGCGCCAGCAGCCAAGAGAACGAGGGAAAACTGTTTTTT. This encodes CASSQENEGKLFF.

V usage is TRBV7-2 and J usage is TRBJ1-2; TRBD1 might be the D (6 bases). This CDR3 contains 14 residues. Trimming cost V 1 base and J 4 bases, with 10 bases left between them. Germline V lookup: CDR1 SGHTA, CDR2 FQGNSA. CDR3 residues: CASSLGRGTYGYTF. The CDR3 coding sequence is TGTGCCAGCAGCTTAGGGAGGGGGACCTATGGCTACACCTTC.

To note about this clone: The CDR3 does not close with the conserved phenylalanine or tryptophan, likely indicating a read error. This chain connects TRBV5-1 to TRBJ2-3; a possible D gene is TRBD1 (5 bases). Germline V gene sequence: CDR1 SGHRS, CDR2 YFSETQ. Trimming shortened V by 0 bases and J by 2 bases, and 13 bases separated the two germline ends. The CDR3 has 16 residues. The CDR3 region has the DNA TGCGCCAGCAGCTTGGCCAGGGATCTCTCCACAGATACGCAGTATTCT. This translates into CASSLARDLSTDTQYS.

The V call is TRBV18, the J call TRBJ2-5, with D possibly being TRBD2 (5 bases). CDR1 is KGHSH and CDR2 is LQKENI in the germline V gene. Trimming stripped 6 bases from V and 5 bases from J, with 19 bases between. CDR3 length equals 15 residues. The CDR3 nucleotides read TGTGCCAGCTCGGTGAACAGCCGAGGGTCGGAGACCCAGTACTTC. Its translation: CASSVNSRGSETQYF.

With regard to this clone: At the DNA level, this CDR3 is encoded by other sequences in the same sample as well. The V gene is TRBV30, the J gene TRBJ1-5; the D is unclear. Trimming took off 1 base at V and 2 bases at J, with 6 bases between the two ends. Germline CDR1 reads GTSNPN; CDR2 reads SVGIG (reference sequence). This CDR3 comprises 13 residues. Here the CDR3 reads CAWSARGNQPQHF. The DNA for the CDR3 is TGTGCCTGGAGTGCTAGGGGCAATCAGCCCCAGCATTTT.

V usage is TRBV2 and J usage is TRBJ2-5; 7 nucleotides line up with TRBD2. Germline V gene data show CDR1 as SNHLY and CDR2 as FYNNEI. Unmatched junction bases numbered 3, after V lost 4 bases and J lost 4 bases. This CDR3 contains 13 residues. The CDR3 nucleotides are TGTGCCAGCAGTGTCCCGGGAGGAGAGACCCAGTACTTC. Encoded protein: CASSVPGGETQYF.

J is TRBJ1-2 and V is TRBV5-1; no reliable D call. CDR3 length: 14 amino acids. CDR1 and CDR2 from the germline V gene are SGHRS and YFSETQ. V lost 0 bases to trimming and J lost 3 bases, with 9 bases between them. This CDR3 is CASSLVSTDYGYTF. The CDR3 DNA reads TGCGCCAGCAGCTTGGTTAGTACTGACTATGGCTACACCTTC.

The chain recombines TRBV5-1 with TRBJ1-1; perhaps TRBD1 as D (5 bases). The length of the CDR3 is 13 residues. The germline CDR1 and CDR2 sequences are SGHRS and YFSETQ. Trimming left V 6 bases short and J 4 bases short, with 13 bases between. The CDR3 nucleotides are TGCGCCAGCACCCTCCCGGGGCTCACTGAAGCTTTCTTT. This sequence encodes CASTLPGLTEAFF.

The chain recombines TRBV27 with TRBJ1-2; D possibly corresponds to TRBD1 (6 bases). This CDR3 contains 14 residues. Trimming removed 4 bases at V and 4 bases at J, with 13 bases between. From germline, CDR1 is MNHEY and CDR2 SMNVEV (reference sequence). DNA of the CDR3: TGTGCCAGCAGTTCTCGGGGGCAGCTCTATGGCTACACCTTC. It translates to CASSSRGQLYGYTF.

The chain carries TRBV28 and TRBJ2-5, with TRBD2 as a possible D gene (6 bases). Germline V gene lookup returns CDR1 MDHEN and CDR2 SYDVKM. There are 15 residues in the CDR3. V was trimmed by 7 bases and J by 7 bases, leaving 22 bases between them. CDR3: CASNDSGLVGGTQYF. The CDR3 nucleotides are TGTGCCAGCAACGACAGCGGACTCGTCGGGGGGACCCAGTACTTC.

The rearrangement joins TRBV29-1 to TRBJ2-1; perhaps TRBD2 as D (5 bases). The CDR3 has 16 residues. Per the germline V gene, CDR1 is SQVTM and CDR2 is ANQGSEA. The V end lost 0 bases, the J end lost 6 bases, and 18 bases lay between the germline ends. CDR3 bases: TGCAGCGTTGAAGAGGCGGGCCGGCTCGGAATCAATGAGCAGTTCTTC. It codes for CSVEEAGRLGINEQFF.

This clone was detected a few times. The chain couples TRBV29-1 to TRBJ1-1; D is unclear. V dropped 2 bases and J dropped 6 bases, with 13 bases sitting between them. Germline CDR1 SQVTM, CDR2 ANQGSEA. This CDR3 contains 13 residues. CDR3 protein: CSVELLMVSEAFF. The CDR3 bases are TGCAGCGTTGAATTGCTAATGGTCTCTGAAGCTTTCTTT.

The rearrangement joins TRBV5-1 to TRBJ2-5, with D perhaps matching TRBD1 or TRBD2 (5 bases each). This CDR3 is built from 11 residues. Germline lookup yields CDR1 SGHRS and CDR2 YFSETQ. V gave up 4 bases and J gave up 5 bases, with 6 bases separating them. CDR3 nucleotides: TGCGCCAGCAGCCGGGACGAGACCCAGTACTTC. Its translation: CASSRDETQYF.

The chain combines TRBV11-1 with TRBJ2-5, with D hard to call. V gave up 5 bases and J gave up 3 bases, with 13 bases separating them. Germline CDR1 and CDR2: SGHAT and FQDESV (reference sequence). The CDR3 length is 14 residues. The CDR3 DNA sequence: TGTGCCAGCAGCCCCCGTTCTACTGAAGAGACCCAGTACTTC. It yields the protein CASSPRSTEETQYF.

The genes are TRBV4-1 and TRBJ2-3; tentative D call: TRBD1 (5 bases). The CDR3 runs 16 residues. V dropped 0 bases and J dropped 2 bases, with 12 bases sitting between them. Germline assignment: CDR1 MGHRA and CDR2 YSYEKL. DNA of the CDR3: TGCGCCAGCAGCCAAGATAGGGGCAGGGACACAGATACGCAGTATTTT. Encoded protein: CASSQDRGRDTDTQYF.

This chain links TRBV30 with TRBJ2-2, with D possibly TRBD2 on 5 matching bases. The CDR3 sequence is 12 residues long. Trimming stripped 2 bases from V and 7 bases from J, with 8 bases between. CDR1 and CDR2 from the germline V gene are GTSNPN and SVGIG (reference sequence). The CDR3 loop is CAWSSGIGELFF. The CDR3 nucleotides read TGTGCCTGGAGTTCCGGGATCGGGGAGCTGTTTTTT.

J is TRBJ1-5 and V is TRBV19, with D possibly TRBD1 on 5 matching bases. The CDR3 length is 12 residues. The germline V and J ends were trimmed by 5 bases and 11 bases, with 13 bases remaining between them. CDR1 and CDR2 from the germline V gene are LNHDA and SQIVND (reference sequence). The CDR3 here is CASSSVQGAQHF. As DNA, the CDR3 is TGTGCCAGTAGTTCAGTTCAGGGAGCCCAGCATTTT.

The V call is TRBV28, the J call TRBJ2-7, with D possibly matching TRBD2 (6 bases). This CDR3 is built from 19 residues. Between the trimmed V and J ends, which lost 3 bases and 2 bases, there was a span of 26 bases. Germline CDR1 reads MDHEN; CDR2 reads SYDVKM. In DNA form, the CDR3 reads TGTGCCAGCAGTTTTGCGTCGGAGGGCGCGGGGCATACAACCTACGAGCAGTACTTC. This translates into CASSFASEGAGHTTYEQYF.

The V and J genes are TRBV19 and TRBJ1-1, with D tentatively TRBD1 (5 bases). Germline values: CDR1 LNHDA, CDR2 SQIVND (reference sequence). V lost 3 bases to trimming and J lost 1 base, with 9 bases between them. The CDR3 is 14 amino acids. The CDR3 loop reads CASSMRGWNTEAFF. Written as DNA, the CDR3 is TGTGCCAGTAGTATGCGGGGGTGGAACACTGAAGCTTTCTTT.

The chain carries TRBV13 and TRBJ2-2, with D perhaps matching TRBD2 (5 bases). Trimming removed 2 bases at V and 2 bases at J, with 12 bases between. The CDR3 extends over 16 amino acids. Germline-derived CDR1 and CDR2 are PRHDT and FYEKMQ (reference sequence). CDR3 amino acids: CASSLRLGRNTGELFF. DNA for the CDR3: TGTGCCAGCAGCTTAAGACTGGGGAGAAACACCGGGGAGCTGTTTTTT.

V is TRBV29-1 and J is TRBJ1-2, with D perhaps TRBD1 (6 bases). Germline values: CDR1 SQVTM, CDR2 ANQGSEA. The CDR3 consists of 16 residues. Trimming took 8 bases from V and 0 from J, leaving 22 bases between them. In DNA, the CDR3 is TGCAGCACTAGAGACCGGGGGCCGGAACCTAACTATGGCTACACCTTC. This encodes CSTRDRGPEPNYGYTF.

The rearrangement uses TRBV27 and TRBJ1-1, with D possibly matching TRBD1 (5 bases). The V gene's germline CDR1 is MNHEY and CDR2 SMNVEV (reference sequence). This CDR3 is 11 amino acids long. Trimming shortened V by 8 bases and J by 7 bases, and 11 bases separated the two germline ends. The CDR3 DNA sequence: TGTGCCAGCGGGACCGACCGTGAAGCTTTCTTT. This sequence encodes CASGTDREAFF.

CDR3 residues: CSVEIGVGYEQYF. CDR3 DNA sequence: TGCAGCGTCGAAATAGGGGTTGGCTACGAGCAGTACTTC. This rearrangement joins TRBV29-1 to TRBJ2-7, with TRBD1 as a possible D gene (5 bases). V gave up 6 bases and J gave up 3 bases, with 15 bases separating them. Germline V gene lookup returns CDR1 SQVTM and CDR2 ANQGSEA. The length of the CDR3 is 13 residues.

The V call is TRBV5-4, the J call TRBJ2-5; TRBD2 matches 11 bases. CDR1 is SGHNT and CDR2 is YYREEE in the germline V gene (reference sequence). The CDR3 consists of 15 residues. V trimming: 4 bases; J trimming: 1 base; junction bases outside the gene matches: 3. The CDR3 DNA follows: TGTGCCAGCAGCCACCTAGCGGGGGGCCAAGAGACCCAGTACTTC. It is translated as CASSHLAGGQETQYF.

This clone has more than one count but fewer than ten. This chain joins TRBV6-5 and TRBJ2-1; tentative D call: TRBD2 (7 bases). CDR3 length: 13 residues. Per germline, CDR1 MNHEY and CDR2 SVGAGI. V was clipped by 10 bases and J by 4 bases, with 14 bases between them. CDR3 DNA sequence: TGTGCCACTCGGGGGGCCAGTTACAATGAGCAGTTCTTC. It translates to CATRGASYNEQFF.

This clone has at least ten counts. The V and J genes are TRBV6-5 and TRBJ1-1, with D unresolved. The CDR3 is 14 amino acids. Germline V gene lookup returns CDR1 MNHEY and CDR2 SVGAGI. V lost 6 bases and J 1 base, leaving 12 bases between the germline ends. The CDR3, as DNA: TGTGCCAGCAGCAGAGCTAGCAGGAACACTGAAGCTTTCTTT. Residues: CASSRASRNTEAFF.

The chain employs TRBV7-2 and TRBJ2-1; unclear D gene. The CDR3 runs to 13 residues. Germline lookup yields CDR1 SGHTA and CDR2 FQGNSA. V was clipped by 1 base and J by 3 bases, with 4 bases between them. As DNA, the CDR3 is TGTGCCAGCAGCTTAGAATACTACAATGAGCAGTTCTTC. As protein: CASSLEYYNEQFF.

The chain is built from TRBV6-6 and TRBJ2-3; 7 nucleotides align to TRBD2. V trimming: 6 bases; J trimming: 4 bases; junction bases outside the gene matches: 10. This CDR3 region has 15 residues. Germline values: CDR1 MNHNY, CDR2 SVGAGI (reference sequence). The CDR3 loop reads CASSPSGGRADTQYF. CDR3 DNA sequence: TGTGCCAGCAGCCCGTCCGGGGGGAGGGCAGATACGCAGTATTTT.

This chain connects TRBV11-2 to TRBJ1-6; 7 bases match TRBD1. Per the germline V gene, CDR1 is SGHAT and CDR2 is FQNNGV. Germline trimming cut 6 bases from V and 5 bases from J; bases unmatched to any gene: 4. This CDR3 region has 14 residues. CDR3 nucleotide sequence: TGTGCCAGCAGAGCCGGGACAGATAATTCACCCCTCCACTTT. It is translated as CASRAGTDNSPLHF.

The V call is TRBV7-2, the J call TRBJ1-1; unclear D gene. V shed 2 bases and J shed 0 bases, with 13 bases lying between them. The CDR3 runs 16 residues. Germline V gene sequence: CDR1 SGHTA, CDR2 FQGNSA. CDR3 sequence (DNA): TGTGCCAGCAGCTTACCCCTAGGCGGTATGAACACTGAAGCTTTCTTT. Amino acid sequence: CASSLPLGGMNTEAFF.

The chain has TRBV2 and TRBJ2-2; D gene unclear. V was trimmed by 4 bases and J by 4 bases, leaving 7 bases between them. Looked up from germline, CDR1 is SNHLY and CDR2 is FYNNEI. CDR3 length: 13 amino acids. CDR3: CASSVIGTGELFF. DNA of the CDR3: TGTGCCAGCAGTGTAATCGGCACCGGGGAGCTGTTTTTT.